This TCR beta chain is from a study of regulatory T cells in long-lasting Graves disease. Assembly of TCR beta libraries relied on iRepertoire HTBI primers together with Arm-PCR of CDR3 regions. TCRdb redid the calling of the multiplex PCR reads with MiXCR, one entry per CDR3 protein. The data show hundreds of thousands of distinct CDR3 sequences, around 21% seen once. The sample's time point: persistent/refractory GD, antithyroid drugs over 5 years with positive TRAb. Preparation of the TCR library used RNA extracted from PBMCs. V was pared by 5 bases and J by 2 bases, with 9 bases between. The CDR3 is 14 amino acids. Germline-derived CDR1 and CDR2 are LNHDA and SQIVND (reference sequence). This clonotype appeared a few times.

The V and J genes are TRBV19 and TRBJ2-2, with D possibly matching TRBD1 (6 bases). The TCR originated in a female donor with Graves disease. The sample here was peripheral blood mononuclear cells (PBMCs), taken when the disease was refractory, from a patient treated with antithyroid drugs. The CDR3 loop is CASSYGGNTGELFF. The CDR3 coding sequence is TGTGCCAGTAGTTATGGGGGCAACACCGGGGAGCTGTTTTTT.